Following are 3 T cell receptor beta chains from one sample sequenced in a study of T-cell memory formation after mild COVID-19. One entry per CDR3 protein, called by TCRdb with MiXCR from the 5' RACE reads. The data contain approximately 150,000 distinct CDR3 sequences, over 6% of them seen just once; the ten biggest clones take up around 2%. Sequencing was done on a sample of PBMCs or a T cell subset sorted from them (not recorded which). These receptors were taken from an adult woman who had mild COVID-19 (a few samples of this study predate the infection). Cell type and time point are not known.

The rearrangement joins TRBV7-8 to TRBJ2-3; 9 bases line up with TRBD2. The CDR3 extends over 16 amino acids. Germline CDR1 SGHVS, CDR2 FQNEAQ. Trimming removed 0 bases from V and 3 bases from J; junction bases left unmatched: 4. The CDR3 is CASSLAKLAGTDTQYF. The CDR3 nucleotides read TGTGCCAGCAGCTTAGCTAAGCTAGCGGGAACAGATACGCAGTATTTT.

The gene calls are TRBV12-3 or TRBV12-4 and TRBJ1-2, with TRBD1 matching 7 bases. The CDR3 runs 13 residues. V lost 6 bases to trimming and J lost 4 bases; unmatched junction nucleotides: 5. This chain's CDR3 is CASSKQGIYGYTF. CDR3 nucleotides: TGTGCCAGCAGCAAACAGGGGATCTATGGCTACACCTTC.

The chain employs TRBV7-8 and TRBJ2-7; D might be TRBD1 (6 bases). V was trimmed by 2 bases and J by 3 bases, leaving 11 bases between them. The CDR3 spans 14 residues. Germline CDR1 and CDR2: SGHVS and FQNEAQ. The CDR3 here is CASSLTGSGYEQYF. The DNA for the CDR3 is TGTGCCAGCAGCTTAACAGGGTCTGGCTACGAGCAGTACTTC.